The source of this T cell receptor (beta chain) is a study of T cells in Graves' hyperthyroidism and ophthalmopathy (dated by TCRdb to between 2019 and 2020). Notes on the research overall: Peripheral blood samples were taken at initial diagnosis, before any treatment was given. To identify distinguishing TCR V-J signatures, a discovery cohort of some 99 patients was used, comprising 40 to 45 with Graves' ophthalmopathy and around 57 with stable Graves' hyperthyroidism. An independent validation cohort of around 19 hyperthyroidism patients and approximately 16 patients who later progressed to ophthalmopathy tested prospective prediction of ophthalmopathy. The approximately 98 discovery patients were randomly divided into training and test sets at a 7:3 ratio. In roughly six Graves' hyperthyroidism patients, the study also compared T-cell repertoires from thyroid tissue with T-cell repertoires from blood. Following sampling, methimazole starting at 30 mg daily was given to hyperthyroidism patients, and high-dose intravenous methylprednisolone was given to ophthalmopathy patients. The paper reports TCR Vbeta CDR3 sequencing of some 140 peripheral blood samples: approximately 43 ophthalmopathy, fewer than 85 hyperthyroidism and roughly 17 progressor patients.

A remark on this clonotype: Its target antigen remains unknown. No much larger clone exists at a distance of one base, and base qualities are not known.

The hyperthyroidism patients were between 18 and 65 years old and newly diagnosed, with a disease duration of less than 2 months. Patients with uncontrolled infections, other autoimmune diseases, pregnancy or lactation were excluded. Diagnoses were based on clinical symptoms, serum thyroxine and TRAb, thyroid ultrasound and orbital computed tomography. Blood from progressor patients was drawn when they were first diagnosed with hyperthyroidism, before any ophthalmopathy symptoms appeared. PBMCs were isolated from 7.5 to 10 ml of fresh peripheral blood by Ficoll-Paque density gradient centrifugation. Patients classed as progressors first received a Graves' hyperthyroidism diagnosis and then went on to develop ophthalmopathy during follow-up. Total RNA was extracted with Trizol reagent, and quality was checked on an Agilent 2100 Bioanalyzer. TCR beta CDR3 regions were amplified from RNA transcripts. The first round of RT-PCR for the TCR CDR3 was performed with the HTBI primer set and the Qiagen OneStep RT-PCR kit. Libraries were constructed in a second round of multiplex PCR, after which size selection and purification were carried out. Libraries were sequenced paired-end with 100 bp reads on an Illumina HiSeq2000. Under the source paper's analysis protocol: SOAPnuke was used to process the raw data, removing reads that contained adapters or uncalled bases, had a mean Phred below 15, or lacked an exact match to the constant primer or identifier. High-quality paired reads were merged using COPE v1.2.5, and each unique nucleotide sequence was defined as a clonotype. MiTCR v1.1 was used to align the clonotypes against IMGT TRBV, TRBD and TRBJ reference segments. Analysis was restricted to V-J combinations with a frequency above 0.0001, which covered about 99% of repertoires. The TCS score was defined as the ratio of F50 (clonal expansion) to E x V (chaos), calculated using BLOSUM62-based TCRdist between CDR3 peptides within each V-J. Welch's t-statistics and random forest reduced roughly 500 V-J features to some 14, which were used in a naive Bayes classifier (R e1071). The raw public data were reprocessed by TCRdb itself: fastp quality trimming at Q25, MiXCR clonotype calling, in-frame beta chains only. Rows are unified per CDR3 protein, each entry keeping the most common DNA and genes. It is TCRdb's table, rather than the study itself, that gives the V and J calls and clone size. The sample profile shows about 400,000 distinct CDR3 sequences; 15% to 18% of them were found once. Of the sample, 25% to 35% is held by the ten largest clones.

CDR1 LGHNA and CDR2 YNFKEQ were looked up in the germline V gene. The CDR3 contains 14 residues, cysteine and phenylalanine counted. Only the CDR3 DNA stays, 42 bases, in frame from base 1. V is reduced by 2 bases and J by 4 bases, leaving a spacing of 10 bases between them. Broad study findings and their caveats: In validation, the model predicted progression to ophthalmopathy a median of about 6.5 months before onset, with roughly 71% sensitivity and 72.22% specificity. Sample size was not statistically predetermined, and blinding of investigators to group allocation was not performed. Most expanded thyroid clonotypes (frequency above 0.001) were also detected in blood, suggesting blood repertoires may reflect thyroid immune responses. In cross-validation, a model built on a 13 V-J signature told ophthalmopathy apart from stable hyperthyroidism with 85% to 90% sensitivity and about 81% specificity, and in testing the same model reached 80%/75%.

Sequences were obtained from blood. The clonotype was recovered from a woman under 30 with Graves' hyperthyroidism that later progressed to Graves' ophthalmopathy. The chain is encoded by TRBV4-2 joined to TRBJ2-3; a tentative D match to TRBD1 spans 6 bases. The CDR3 protein: CASSQTGKADTQYF. The DNA sequence reads TGTGCCAGCAGCCAAACAGGGAAGGCAGATACGCAGTATTTT.